This T cell receptor (beta chain) was captured in a study of cytomegalovirus exposure and HLA in healthy donors. Notes on the study in general: Equally common other TCR beta chains were less clonally expanded than HLA-associated ones, a later analysis found. In a later analysis, TCR beta V- and J-gene trimming showed a link to a missense DCLRE1C variant. According to an earlier analysis, most TCR beta V segments yielded productive rearrangements about 90% or about 30% of the time.

The CDR3 length is 15 residues. Trimming pared 3 bases from V and 3 bases from J, leaving 13 bases between. The V gene's germline CDR1 is KGHSH and CDR2 LQKENI. Each donor was nominally healthy when sampled (though unrecorded immune exposures were likely). As concerns this clone: Its antigen is still unknown.

In the PCR, 60 Vbeta and 13 Jbeta primers were used. Assay: immunoSEQ multiplex PCR; the TCRdb copy retains only in-frame clones and omits some. The data include 87,000 or so clones; the top ten clones carry approximately 15%. Sequenced: PBMCs. The rearrangement uses TRBV18 and TRBJ2-3; the D is unclear. The clonotype originates from a man in his fifties in good health and CMV-seropositive. The CDR3 reads CASSPQARATDTQYF. The CDR3 bases are TGTGCCAGCTCACCGCAGGCCCGCGCGACAGATACGCAGTATTTT.